The source of this T cell receptor (beta chain) is a study of CD8 T cells in Susac syndrome. Sequencing of TCR beta, carried out with a high-throughput approach, was applied to CD8+ and CD4+ T cells from the blood. While CD8+ and CD4+ T cells were isolated negatively, TEMRA cells were enriched by FACS. Overall study findings and caveats: Repertoires of Susac syndrome CD4+ T cells lacked clonal expansion.

As concerns this clonotype: What it binds is unknown.

Germline assignment: CDR1 SGHVS and CDR2 FQNEAQ. V lost 1 base to trimming and J lost 0 bases, with 13 bases between them. This CDR3 region has 17 residues. The authors reverse transcribed roughly 0.5 to 1 ug RNA with random hexamers. Amplification of the TCR beta CDR3 was carried out by immunoSEQ multiplex PCR, which spanned a total of 54 Vbeta and 13 Jbeta segments. Using its own MiXCR run on the immunoSEQ multiplex PCR reads, TCRdb lists one record per CDR3 protein. Of 100,000 or so distinct CDR3 sequences listed, 85% to 95% are singletons. V gene TRBV7-8 combines with J gene TRBJ1-5; D may be TRBD1 (6 bases). Sequenced: CD4+ T cells from PBMCs. The clonotype originates from a human donor with Susac syndrome. The CDR3 region is CASSLGDIRYSNQPQHF. CDR3 nucleotide sequence: TGTGCCAGCAGCTTAGGGGACATTCGATATAGCAATCAGCCCCAGCATTTT.